This T cell receptor (beta chain) emerged from a study of T cell responses to AZD1222 COVID-19 vaccine. Findings and caveats of the study: Among the donors, most were white British and more were female, and clonal diversity was possibly underestimated. Scientists sampled the repertoires only once the peak T cell response had passed. Spike-specific TCR breadth and depth rose after two AZD1222 doses.

Trimming took 4 bases from V and 1 from J, leaving 11 bases between them. Germline values: CDR1 SNHLY, CDR2 FYNNEI. This CDR3 region has 15 residues. As for this clone: Antigen unknown.

Sequenced by immunoSEQ multiplex PCR; TCRdb stores in-frame clones only, minus some. This sample has 80,000 to 90,000 clones, with around nine tenths found just once. This chain uses TRBV2 with TRBJ1-5, with a possible D match to TRBD1 (6 bases). This specimen consisted of peripheral blood, obtained 28 days after the second AZD1222 dose. The sequence derives from an adult who received the AZD1222 COVID-19 vaccine. CDR3 sequence (DNA): TGTGCCAGCAGTGGGAGCAGGGGAAGCAATCAGCCCCAGCATTTT. Amino acids: CASSGSRGSNQPQHF.